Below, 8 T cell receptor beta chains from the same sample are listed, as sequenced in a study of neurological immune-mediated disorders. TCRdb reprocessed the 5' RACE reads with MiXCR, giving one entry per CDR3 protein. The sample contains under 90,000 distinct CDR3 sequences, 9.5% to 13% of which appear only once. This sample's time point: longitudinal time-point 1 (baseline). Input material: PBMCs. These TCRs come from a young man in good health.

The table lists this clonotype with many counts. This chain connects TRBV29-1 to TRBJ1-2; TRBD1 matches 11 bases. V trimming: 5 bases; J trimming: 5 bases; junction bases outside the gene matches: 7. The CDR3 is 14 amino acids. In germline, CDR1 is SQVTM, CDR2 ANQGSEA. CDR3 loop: CSVLGQGAAYGYTF. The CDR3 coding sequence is TGCAGCGTTCTTGGACAGGGGGCGGCTTATGGCTACACCTTC.

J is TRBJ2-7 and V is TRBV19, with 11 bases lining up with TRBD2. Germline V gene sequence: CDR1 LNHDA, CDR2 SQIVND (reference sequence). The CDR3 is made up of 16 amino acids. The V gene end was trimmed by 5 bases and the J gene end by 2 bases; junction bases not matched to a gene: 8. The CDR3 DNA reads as TGTGCCAGTAGTTCAAGACTAGCGGGACTTGCCTACGAGCAGTACTTC. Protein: CASSSRLAGLAYEQYF. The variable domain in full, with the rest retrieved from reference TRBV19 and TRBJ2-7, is DGGITQSPKYLFRKEGQNVTLSCEQNLNHDAMYWYRQDPGQGLRLIYYSQIVNDFQKGDIAEGYSVSREKKESFPLTVTSAQKNPTAFYLCASSSRLAGLAYEQYFGPGTRLTVT.

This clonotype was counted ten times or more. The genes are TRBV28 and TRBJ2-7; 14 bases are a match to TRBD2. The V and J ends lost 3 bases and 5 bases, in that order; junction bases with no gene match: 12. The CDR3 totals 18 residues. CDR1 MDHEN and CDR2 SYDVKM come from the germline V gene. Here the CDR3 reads CASSFYLGLAGEFDEQYF. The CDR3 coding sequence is TGTGCCAGCAGTTTTTACCTGGGACTAGCGGGGGAGTTTGACGAGCAGTACTTC.

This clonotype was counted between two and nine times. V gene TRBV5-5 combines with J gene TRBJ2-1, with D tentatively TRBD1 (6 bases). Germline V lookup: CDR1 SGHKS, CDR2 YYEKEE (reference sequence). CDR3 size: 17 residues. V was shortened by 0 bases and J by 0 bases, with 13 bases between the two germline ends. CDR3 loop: CASSLGVRDTSYNEQFF. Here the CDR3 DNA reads TGTGCCAGCAGCTTGGGTGTTCGGGACACCTCCTACAATGAGCAGTTCTTC.

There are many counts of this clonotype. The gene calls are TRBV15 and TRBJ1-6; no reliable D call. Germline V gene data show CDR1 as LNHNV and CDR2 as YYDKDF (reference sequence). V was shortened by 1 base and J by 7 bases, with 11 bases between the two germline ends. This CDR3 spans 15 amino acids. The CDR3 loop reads CATSRGASTNSPLHF. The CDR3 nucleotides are TGTGCCACCAGCAGAGGGGCCAGCACCAATTCACCCCTCCACTTT.

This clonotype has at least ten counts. Here the CDR3 reads CASSLGDRAYEQYF. CDR3 nucleotide sequence: TGCGCCAGCAGCTTGGGGGACAGGGCCTACGAGCAGTACTTC. The chain is built from TRBV5-1 and TRBJ2-7; 9 nucleotides line up with TRBD1. Germline CDR1 SGHRS, CDR2 YFSETQ. CDR3 length equals 14 residues. V shed 0 bases, J shed 2 bases, and the junction held 0 bases outside the gene matches.

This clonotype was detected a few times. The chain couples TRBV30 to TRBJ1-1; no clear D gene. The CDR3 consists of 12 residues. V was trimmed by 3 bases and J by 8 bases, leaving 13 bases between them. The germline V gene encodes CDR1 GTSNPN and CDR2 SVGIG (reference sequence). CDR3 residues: CAWSKNALEAFF. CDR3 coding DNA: TGTGCCTGGAGCAAAAACGCCCTCGAAGCTTTCTTT.

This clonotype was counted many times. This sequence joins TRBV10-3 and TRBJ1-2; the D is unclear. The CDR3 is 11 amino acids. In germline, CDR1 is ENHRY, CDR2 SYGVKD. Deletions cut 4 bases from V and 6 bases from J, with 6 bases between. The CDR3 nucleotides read TGTGCCATCAGTGCTGGGGATGGCTACACCTTC. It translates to CAISAGDGYTF.